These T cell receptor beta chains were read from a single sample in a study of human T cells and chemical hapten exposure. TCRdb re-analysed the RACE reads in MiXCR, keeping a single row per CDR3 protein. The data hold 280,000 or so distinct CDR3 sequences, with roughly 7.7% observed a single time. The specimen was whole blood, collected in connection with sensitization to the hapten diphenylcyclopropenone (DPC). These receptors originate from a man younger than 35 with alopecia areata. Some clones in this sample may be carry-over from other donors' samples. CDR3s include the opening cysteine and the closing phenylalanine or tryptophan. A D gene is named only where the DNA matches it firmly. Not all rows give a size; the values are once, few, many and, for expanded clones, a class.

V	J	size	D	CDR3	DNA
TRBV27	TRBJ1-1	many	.	CASSLEGQGSTEAFF	TGTGCCAGCAGTTTGGAGGGTCAGGGATCCACTGAAGCTTTCTTT
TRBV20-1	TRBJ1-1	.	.	CSASVPVNTEAFF	TGCAGTGCTAGTGTGCCAGTGAACACTGAAGCTTTCTTT
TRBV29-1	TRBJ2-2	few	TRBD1	CSVEDSDREAGELFF	TGCAGCGTTGAAGATTCGGACAGGGAGGCCGGGGAGCTGTTTTTT
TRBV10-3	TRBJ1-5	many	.	CAIRPTGDQPQHF	TGTGCCATCAGGCCGACAGGAGATCAGCCCCAGCATTTT
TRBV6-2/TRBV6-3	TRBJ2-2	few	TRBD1	CASKGGQMNTGELFF	TGTGCCAGCAAAGGGGGACAGATGAACACCGGGGAGCTGTTTTTT
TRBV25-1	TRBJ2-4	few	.	CASSRTVENIQYF	TGTGCCAGCTCCCGGACAGTAGAGAACATTCAGTACTTC
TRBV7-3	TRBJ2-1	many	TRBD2	CASSPRTSGVYNEQFF	TGTGCCAGCAGCCCGCGGACTAGCGGGGTTTACAATGAGCAGTTCTTC
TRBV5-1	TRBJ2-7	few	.	CASSLGAVRYEQYF	TGCGCCAGCAGCTTAGGCGCAGTGAGATACGAGCAGTACTTC
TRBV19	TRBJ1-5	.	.	CASSIGVDQPQHF	TGTGCCAGTAGTATCGGGGTAGATCAGCCCCAGCATTTT
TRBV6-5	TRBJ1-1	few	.	CASSYRGYGRNTEAFF	TGTGCCAGCAGTTACAGGGGTTATGGGCGGAACACTGAAGCTTTCTTT
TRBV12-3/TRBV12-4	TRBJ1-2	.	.	CASTKRAANYGYTF	TGTGCCAGCACCAAACGTGCGGCTAACTATGGCTACACCTTC
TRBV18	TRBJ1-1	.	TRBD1	CASTQTGGNTEAFF	TGTGCCAGCACCCAAACAGGGGGCAACACTGAAGCTTTCTTT
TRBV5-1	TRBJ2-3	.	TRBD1	CASSTGQGGTDTQYF	TGCGCCAGCAGCACAGGACAGGGAGGCACAGATACGCAGTATTTT
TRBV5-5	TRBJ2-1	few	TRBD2	CASRGPGLAGAQFF	TGTGCCAGCAGGGGGCCGGGACTAGCGGGGGCACAGTTCTTC
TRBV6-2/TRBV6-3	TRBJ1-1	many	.	CASSYSQGLVSLNTEAFF	TGTGCCAGCAGTTACTCCCAGGGTCTGGTTTCCCTGAACACTGAAGCTTTCTTT
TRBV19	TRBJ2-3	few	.	CASSNSAVADTQYF	TGTGCCAGTAGTAACTCTGCCGTGGCAGATACGCAGTATTTT
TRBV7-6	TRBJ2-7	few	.	CASSMTPPGFGEQYF	TGTGCCAGCAGCATGACGCCGCCCGGGTTCGGCGAGCAGTACTTC
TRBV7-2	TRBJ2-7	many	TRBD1	CASSPWTGRSYEQYF	TGTGCCAGCAGCCCCTGGACAGGGCGATCCTACGAGCAGTACTTC
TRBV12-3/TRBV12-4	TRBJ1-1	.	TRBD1	CASSTGQTNTEAFF	TGTGCCAGCAGCACGGGACAGACGAACACTGAAGCTTTCTTT
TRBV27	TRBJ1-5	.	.	CASSYRDPLGGQPQHF	TGTGCCAGCTCTTACCGGGACCCCCTTGGAGGTCAGCCCCAGCATTTT
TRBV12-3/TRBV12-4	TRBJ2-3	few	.	CASSGLGRSTDTQYF	TGTGCCAGCAGTGGACTCGGCAGGAGCACAGATACGCAGTATTTT
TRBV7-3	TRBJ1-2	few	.	CASSKGQNYGYTF	TGTGCCAGCAGCAAAGGACAGAACTATGGCTACACCTTC
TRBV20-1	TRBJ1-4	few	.	CSARPLATNEKLFF	TGCAGTGCTAGACCGCTTGCAACTAATGAAAAACTGTTTTTT
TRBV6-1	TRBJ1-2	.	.	CASRAPGSEKPGYTF	TGTGCCAGCAGGGCCCCCGGGTCAGAGAAACCTGGCTACACCTTC
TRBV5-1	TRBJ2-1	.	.	CASVGGAYEQFF	TGCGCCAGCGTGGGCGGGGCGTATGAGCAGTTCTTC
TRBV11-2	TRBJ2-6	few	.	CASSSGFNVLTF	TGTGCCAGCAGCTCTGGATTCAACGTCCTGACTTTC
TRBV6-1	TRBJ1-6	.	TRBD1	CASSTPPDRGLVYNSPLHF	TGTGCCAGCAGTACACCTCCCGACAGGGGACTTGTATATAATTCACCCCTCCACTTT
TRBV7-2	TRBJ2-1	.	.	CASSSDSVNEQFF	TGTGCCAGCAGCTCGGACTCTGTCAATGAGCAGTTCTTC
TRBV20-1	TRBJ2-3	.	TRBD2	CSASTSGGTDTQYF	TGCAGTGCTAGTACCAGCGGGGGAACAGATACGCAGTATTTT
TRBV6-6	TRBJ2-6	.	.	CASSYSMGYGANVLTF	TGTGCCAGCAGTTACTCGATGGGGTATGGGGCCAACGTCCTGACTTTC
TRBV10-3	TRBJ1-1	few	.	CAISEGTRAFF	TGTGCCATCAGTGAAGGGACCAGAGCTTTCTTT
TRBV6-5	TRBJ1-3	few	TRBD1	CASRQTGISGNTIYF	TGTGCCAGCAGACAGACAGGGATCTCTGGAAACACCATATATTTT
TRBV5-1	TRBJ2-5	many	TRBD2	CASSTGLAGSTGETQYF	TGCGCCAGCAGCACCGGACTAGCGGGGTCAACGGGAGAGACCCAGTACTTC
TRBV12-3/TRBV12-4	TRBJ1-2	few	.	CASSFGIRVYGYTF	TGTGCCAGCAGTTTCGGGATCCGAGTCTATGGCTACACCTTC
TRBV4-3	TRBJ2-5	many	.	CASSQDSRSRGTQYF	TGCGCCAGCAGCCAAGATAGCCGCTCCCGGGGGACCCAGTACTTC
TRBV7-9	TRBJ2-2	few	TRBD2	CASSHLAGETGELFF	TGTGCCAGCAGCCACTTAGCGGGGGAAACCGGGGAGCTGTTTTTT
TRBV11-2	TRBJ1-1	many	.	CASSPLPQTSTEAFF	TGTGCCAGCAGCCCCCTTCCCCAGACTAGCACTGAAGCTTTCTTT
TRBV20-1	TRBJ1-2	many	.	CSAREPQGGYGYTF	TGCAGTGCTAGAGAGCCCCAGGGAGGCTATGGCTACACCTTC
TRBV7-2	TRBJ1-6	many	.	CASSLDGGRGSPLHF	TGTGCCAGCAGCTTAGATGGAGGTCGCGGTTCACCCCTCCACTTT
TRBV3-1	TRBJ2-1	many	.	CASSQVEYEQFF	TGTGCCAGCAGCCAAGTTGAGTATGAGCAGTTCTTC
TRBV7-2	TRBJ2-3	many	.	CASRVQVPDTQYF	TGTGCCAGCAGGGTGCAGGTCCCAGATACGCAGTATTTT
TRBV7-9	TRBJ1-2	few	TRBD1	CASSSGQDYGYTF	TGTGCCAGCAGCTCCGGACAGGATTACGGCTACACCTTC
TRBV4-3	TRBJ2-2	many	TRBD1	CASSLEGATGELFF	TGCGCCAGCAGCCTCGAGGGGGCGACCGGGGAGCTGTTTTTT
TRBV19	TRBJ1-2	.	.	CASSVQAGGYTF	TGTGCCAGTAGTGTCCAGGCCGGGGGCTACACCTTC
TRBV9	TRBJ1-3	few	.	CASSASAELASGNTIYF	TGTGCCAGCAGCGCCAGTGCCGAGCTCGCCTCTGGAAACACCATATATTTT
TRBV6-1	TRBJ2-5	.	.	CASSEGIEETQYF	TGTGCCAGCAGTGAAGGGATCGAGGAGACCCAGTACTTC
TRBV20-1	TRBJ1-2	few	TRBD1	CSASEGQARYGYTF	TGCAGTGCTAGCGAGGGACAGGCCCGCTATGGCTACACCTTC
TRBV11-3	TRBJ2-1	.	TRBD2	CASSRGGSYNEQFF	TGTGCCAGCAGCCGCGGGGGTTCCTACAATGAGCAGTTCTTC
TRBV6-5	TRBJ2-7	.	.	CATRSRAPYEQYF	TGTGCCACCCGATCCAGGGCACCCTACGAGCAGTACTTC
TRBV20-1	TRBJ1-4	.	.	CSAAAGQKLFF	TGCAGTGCTGCGGCAGGGCAAAAACTGTTTTTT
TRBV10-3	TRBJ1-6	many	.	CATTGLNSPLHF	TGTGCCACCACAGGGTTAAATTCACCCCTCCACTTT
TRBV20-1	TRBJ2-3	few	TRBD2	CSASVTSGGGDTQYF	TGCAGTGCTAGCGTTACTAGCGGGGGTGGAGATACGCAGTATTTT
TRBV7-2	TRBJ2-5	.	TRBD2	CASSQGTSGAQETQYF	TGTGCCAGCAGCCAAGGGACTAGCGGGGCTCAAGAGACCCAGTACTTC